This TCR beta chain is from a study of T cell responses to AZD1222 COVID-19 vaccine. Study results and caveats: Baseline serostatus was positive in only a handful of AZD1222 recipients. Without day 14 samples, only post-peak T cell repertoires were studied.

V was cut by 6 bases and J by 5 bases, with 11 bases left in between. CDR1 is KGHSY, CDR2 FQNENV, per germline. This CDR3 spans 13 amino acids. The method was immunoSEQ multiplex PCR; TCRdb's version includes in-frame clones alone and lacks a portion of them. Here the sample spans about 130,000 clones, 80% to 90% being singletons. In regard to this clone: Its specificity is unknown.

The TCR originated in an adult in good health. The input for sequencing was peripheral blood, taken on day 0 of AZD1222 vaccination. The rearrangement joins TRBV16 to TRBJ1-5; maybe TRBD1 (5 bases). The CDR3 nucleotides are TGTGCCAGCAGTAGACAGATAGATCAGCCCCAGCATTTT. Protein sequence: CASSRQIDQPQHF.